The text below deals with one T cell receptor beta chain. Its antigen is undetermined. A junction boundary mismatches the germline segment, possibly from a read error. This sample is part of a study of T cell clones after liver transplantation. Study-wide context: A pre-transplant mixed lymphocyte reaction with TCRbeta sequencing defined graft-donor-reactive clones followed in post-transplant blood. As an antigen-independent comparator, third-party-reactive TCRbeta sequences came from pre-transplant mixed lymphocyte reactions.

Findings and limits, study-wide: A significant post-transplant drop in circulating graft-donor-reactive CD4 TCRbeta sequences occurred in most of the 8 subjects.

Here immunoSEQ multiplex PCR was the method, and the copy in TCRdb shows in-frame clones only, minus some. The table has around 120,000 clones, less than 95% seen once. The CDR3 has 15 residues. Per germline, CDR1 SNHLY and CDR2 FYNNEI. V gene TRBV2 combines with J gene TRBJ1-5, with a possible D match to TRBD1 (5 bases). This TCR was recovered from a human patient who received a liver transplant. Some T cells may arise from the graft donor. The specimen was CD4+ T cells from blood, collected 12 months after liver transplant. CDR3 loop: CASNENGQGGQPQHF. CDR3 DNA sequence: TGTGCCAGCAATGAAAATGGGCAGGGAGGGCAGCCCCAGCATTTT.